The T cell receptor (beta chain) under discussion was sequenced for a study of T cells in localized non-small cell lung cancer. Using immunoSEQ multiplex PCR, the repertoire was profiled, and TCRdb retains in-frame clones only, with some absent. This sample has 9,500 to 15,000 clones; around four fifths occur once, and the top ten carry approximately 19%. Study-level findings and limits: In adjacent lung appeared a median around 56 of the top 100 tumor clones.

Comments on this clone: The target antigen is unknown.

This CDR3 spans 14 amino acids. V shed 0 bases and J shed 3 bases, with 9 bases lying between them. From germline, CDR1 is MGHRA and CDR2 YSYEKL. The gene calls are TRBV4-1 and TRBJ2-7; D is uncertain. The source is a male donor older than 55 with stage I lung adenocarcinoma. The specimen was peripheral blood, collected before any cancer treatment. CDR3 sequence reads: CASSQELGHYEQYF. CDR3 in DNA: TGCGCCAGCAGCCAAGAGCTGGGCCACTACGAGCAGTACTTC.